A selection of T cell receptor beta chains follows, all from one sample in a study of T cells expressing NK-cell markers. TCRdb reprocessed the 5' RACE reads, with one entry per CDR3 protein and no DNA. This table holds around 260,000 distinct CDR3 sequences. The specimen sequenced was blood T cells: a sorted CD56 or NKG2C T cell subset, CD4+ or CD8+ T cells, or bulk PBMC T cells (not recorded which). The source of these receptors is a woman between 18 and 69 years old in good health. The CDR3 runs from the conserved cysteine through the conserved F or W. Fields, in order: V gene, J gene, CDR3 protein.

TRBV5-1	TRBJ2-2	CASSSSRGRNTGELFF
TRBV12-3/TRBV12-4	TRBJ2-6	CASTLQGERSGANVLTF
TRBV5-5	TRBJ2-2	CASSSMDRGSTGELFF
TRBV6-2/TRBV6-3	TRBJ2-3	CASSLGGGLSTDTQYF
TRBV30	TRBJ2-2	CASQGQPGELFF
TRBV5-1	TRBJ2-5	CASSLEGWQAQETQYF
TRBV7-9	TRBJ2-1	CASRGLARSSYNEQFF
TRBV5-4	TRBJ2-3	CASSLELNEDTQYF
TRBV24-1	TRBJ2-3	CATSDTGVASTDTQYF
TRBV29-1	TRBJ2-3	CSVEDLGTVPADTQYF
TRBV30	TRBJ1-4	CAWSFISKHEKLFF
TRBV29-1	TRBJ2-5	CSVEGREGYQETQYF
TRBV20-1	TRBJ1-3	CSAEQGNTIYF
TRBV10-3	TRBJ1-5	CAISESGRWGREDQPQHF
TRBV6-5	TRBJ2-1	CASSRSENEQFF
TRBV5-1	TRBJ2-7	CASSLMGHNYEQYF
TRBV6-1	TRBJ2-6	CASNTVGSGANVLTF
TRBV6-1	TRBJ2-1	CASSDAVYEQFF
TRBV20-1	TRBJ2-7	CSASGLAGVKKTYEQYF
TRBV20-1	TRBJ2-3	CSAPRLAGRGQYF